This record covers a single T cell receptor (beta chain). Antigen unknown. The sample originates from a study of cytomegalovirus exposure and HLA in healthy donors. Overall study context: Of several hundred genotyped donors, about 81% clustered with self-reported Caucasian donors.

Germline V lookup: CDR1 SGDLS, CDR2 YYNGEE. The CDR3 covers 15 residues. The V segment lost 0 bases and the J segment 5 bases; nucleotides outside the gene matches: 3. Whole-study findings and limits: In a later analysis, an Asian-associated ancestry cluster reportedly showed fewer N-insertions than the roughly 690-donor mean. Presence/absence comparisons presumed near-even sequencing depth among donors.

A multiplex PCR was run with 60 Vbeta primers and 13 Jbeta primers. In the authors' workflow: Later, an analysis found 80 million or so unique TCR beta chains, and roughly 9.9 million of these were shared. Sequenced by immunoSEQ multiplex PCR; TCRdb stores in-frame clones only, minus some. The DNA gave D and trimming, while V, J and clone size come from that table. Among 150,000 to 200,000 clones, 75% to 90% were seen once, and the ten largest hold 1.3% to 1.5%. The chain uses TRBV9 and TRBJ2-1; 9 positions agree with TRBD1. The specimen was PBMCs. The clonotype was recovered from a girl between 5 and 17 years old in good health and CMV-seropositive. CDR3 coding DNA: TGTGCCAGCAGCGTAGCAGGGACAGGGAACAATGAGCAGTTCTTC. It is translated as CASSVAGTGNNEQFF. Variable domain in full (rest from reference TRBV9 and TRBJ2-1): DSGVTQTPKHLITATGQRVTLRCSPRSGDLSVYWYQQSLDQGLQFLIQYYNGEERAKGNILERFSAQQFPDLHSELNLSSLELGDSALYFCASSVAGTGNNEQFFGPGTRLTVL.